This TCR beta chain was captured by sequencing in a study of cytomegalovirus exposure and HLA in healthy donors. In regard to this clone: Its specificity is unknown.

Among the donors, all were healthy bone marrow donors. With 60 Vbeta and 13 Jbeta primers, the PCR was carried out. Assay: immunoSEQ multiplex PCR; the TCRdb copy retains only in-frame clones and omits some. The sample carries around 200,000 clones, 82% recorded once. General study results and limits: Reported results showed that the classifier diagnosed cytomegalovirus status with high specificity and sensitivity. The authors judged a highly shared variant cluster likely a sequencing artifact. The study listed approximately 160 cytomegalovirus-associated TCR beta chains.

Material for sequencing was PBMCs. The clonotype originates from a woman aged 35 to 49 in good health and CMV-seronegative.

CDR3 sequence: CAWGTGGGNQPQHF. CDR3 coding DNA: TGTGCCTGGGGGACAGGGGGCGGCAATCAGCCCCAGCATTTT. The chain employs TRBV30 and TRBJ1-5, with 12 bases fitting TRBD1. Per the germline V gene, CDR1 is GTSNPN and CDR2 is SVGIG (reference sequence). The CDR3 has 14 amino acids. V shed 5 bases and J 2 bases; nucleotides not matched to a gene: 1.